The clone carrying this TCR beta chain has at least ten counts. Its antigen remains unknown. These data originate in a study of CD8 T cells in ankylosing spondylitis. With molecular barcodes, quantitative 5'-RACE was used to make the TCR beta libraries. Using its own MiXCR run on the 5' RACE reads, TCRdb lists one record per CDR3 protein. The table records 120,000 or so distinct CDR3 sequences, approximately 15% of them present only once. Whole-study findings and limits: Significantly higher representation of disease-linked clones was reported for matched ankylosing spondylitis synovial fluid. Apparently characteristic of ankylosing spondylitis blood was a TCR beta motif (eight highly homologous variants). Relatively rare in peripheral blood, disease-linked clones were also CD8+.

The CDR3 is 14 amino acids. V gave up 4 bases and J gave up 3 bases, with 13 bases separating them. Germline-derived CDR1 and CDR2 are MNHEY and SVGEGT. This receptor was obtained from a female donor with ankylosing spondylitis or in good health (not recorded which). The chain is built from TRBV6-2 or TRBV6-3 and TRBJ2-7; tentatively, D is TRBD2 (6 bases). Sequencing was done on a sample of blood, either unsorted or a sorted T cell fraction (not recorded which). This CDR3 reads CASSSGGSLYEQYF. In DNA, the CDR3 is TGTGCCAGCAGTTCTGGGGGGTCCCTCTACGAGCAGTACTTC.